This T cell receptor beta chain was observed in a study of T cells in tuberculosis. Study details: A South African cohort included IGRA-negative adolescents, latently infected IGRA-positive adolescents and adults with active tuberculosis.

Findings of the study overall: Active tuberculosis patients had shorter CDR3-alpha; the beta difference was nonsignificant. Smaller distances to GMM-specific TCRs suggested their expansion in active tuberculosis.

Sequencing was performed with immunoSEQ multiplex PCR; in TCRdb, only in-frame clones are kept and a portion is missing. The sample has around 38,000 clones, approximately 93% seen once. Comments on this clone: Its cognate antigen is unknown.

Trimming pared 4 bases from V and 6 bases from J, leaving 9 bases between. Germline CDR1 SEHNR, CDR2 FQNEAQ (reference sequence). CDR3 size: 12 residues. The sample taken for sequencing was PBMCs. This TCR was recovered from a donor aged 5-35 years with latent tuberculosis or without tuberculosis infection. This sequence joins TRBV7-9 and TRBJ1-2; perhaps TRBD1 as D (5 bases). The CDR3 is CASSSDKDGYTF. In DNA, the CDR3 is TGTGCCAGCAGCTCGGACAAGGATGGCTACACCTTC.